Listed here are 12 T cell receptor beta chains from one sample, sequenced in a study of tumor and adjacent non-tumor tissue in lung cancer listed by TCRdb under 2018. Receptor libraries were prepared by multiplex PCR. TCRdb shows the sequencer as Illumina HiSeq 2500. Following protocols modified from ARM-PCR, the researchers constructed TCRbeta libraries through three rounds of nested PCR with primers (Table S4). Using fastp trimming at Q25 and MiXCR clonotype assembly, TCRdb reanalyzed the public sequencing data and kept in-frame beta chains. When rows share a CDR3 protein, they turn into one entry using the most common DNA and genes. The sample table contains some 77,000 distinct CDR3 sequences; only one count was recorded for around 65% of them. Around an eighth of the sample lies in the top ten. RNA was isolated from bulk unsorted tissue, and RNA quality was assessed with a NanoDrop ND-1000 and an Agilent 2100.

Sequenced sample: lung tumor tissue. The receptors shown here come from a woman between 70 and 85 years old with non-small cell lung cancer.

Regarding this clonotype: A read error is possible here, since a much larger clone lies one base away. This CDR3 is missing its conserved last phenylalanine or tryptophan, likely due to a read error. CDR3 residues: CSATGSTGGAGELFS. The CDR3 coding sequence is TGCAGTGCCACGGGGTCTACCGGCGGGGCCGGGGAGCTGTTTTCT. The chain joins TRBV20-1 to TRBJ2-2; D might be TRBD2 (6 bases). The CDR3 has 15 amino acids. V was cut by 6 bases and J by 6 bases, with 20 bases left in between. Germline V gene data show CDR1 as DFQATT and CDR2 as SNEGSKA (reference sequence).

The V gene is TRBV6-1, the J gene TRBJ1-5; D may be TRBD1 (6 bases). Per the germline V gene, CDR1 is MNHNS and CDR2 is SASEGT. The CDR3 covers 15 residues. Written as DNA, the CDR3 is TGTACTAGCATTGACTTTCACAGGGACCCAGGGCCCCAGCATTTT. Residues: CTSIDFHRDPGPQHF.

A note on this clonotype: An end of the junction does not agree with germline; a read error may underlie this. The chain is built from TRBV28 and TRBJ1-1; tentatively, D is TRBD1 (6 bases). The CDR3 length is 13 residues. CDR1 MDHEN and CDR2 SYDVKM come from the germline V gene. CDR3 amino acids: CASSGDTQTEVFF. Here the CDR3 DNA reads TGTGCTAGCAGCGGGGACACCCAGACTGAAGTTTTCTTT. The whole variable domain, filled in from reference TRBV28 and TRBJ1-1, reads DVKVTQSSRYLVKRTGEKVFLECVQDMDHENMFWYRQDPGLGLRLIYFSYDVKMKEKGDIPEGYSVSREKKERFSLILESASTNQTSMYLCASSGDTQTEVFFGQGTRLTVV.

In regard to this clonotype: One end of the junction varies from germline; a read error may be responsible. This sequence joins TRBV6-5 and TRBJ2-1; 10 bases line up with TRBD2. The CDR3 contains 17 residues. Germline CDR1 is MNHEY and CDR2 is SVGAGI. The CDR3 loop reads CASSYLAGGPVYNEQFF. CDR3 sequence (DNA): TGTGCCAGCAGTTACTTAGCGGGGGGCCCAGTGTACAATGAGCAGTTCTTT.

Ten or more counts support this clonotype. The rearrangement joins TRBV7-8 to TRBJ1-2; unclear D gene. Trimming cost V 5 bases and J 2 bases, with 12 bases left between them. The CDR3 spans 14 residues. The germline V gene encodes CDR1 SGHVS and CDR2 FQNEAQ. CDR3 DNA: TGTGCCAGCAGCACAAGCACGGAAAACTATGGCTACACCTTC. Translating it yields CASSTSTENYGYTF.

As concerns this clonotype: As the CDR3 is not closed by the conserved phenylalanine or tryptophan, this likely results from a read error. This chain links TRBV29-1 with TRBJ2-7; D is unresolved. Germline-derived CDR1 and CDR2 are SQVTM and ANQGSEA. V shed 6 bases and J shed 4 bases, with 7 bases lying between them. This CDR3 comprises 10 residues. This CDR3 is CSVVQYEQYL. CDR3 coding DNA: TGCAGCGTCGTGCAATACGAGCAGTACTTA.

As for this clonotype: A much larger clone is a single base away; this may be a read error. The chain employs TRBV7-3 and TRBJ2-3; TRBD1 matches 10 bases. This CDR3 spans 15 amino acids. V trimming: 2 bases; J trimming: 5 bases; junction bases outside the gene matches: 4. CDR1 and CDR2 from the germline V gene are SGHTA and FQGTGA. The CDR3 reads CASSLAGQGIDTQYF. The CDR3 DNA reads TGTGCCAGCAGCTTAGCGGGACAGGGGATAGATACGCAGTATTTT.

This clonotype occurred once. The conserved phenylalanine or tryptophan normally closing the CDR3 is absent here, so this likely arose from a read error. DNA for the CDR3: TGTGCCAGCAGTGAGGTGCGGGAAGATATGCAGTATTCT. This gives the protein CASSEVREDMQYS. This rearrangement joins TRBV6-1 to TRBJ2-3; the D gene is possibly TRBD2 (6 bases). The CDR3 totals 13 residues. Per germline, CDR1 MNHNS and CDR2 SASEGT.

This clonotype showed up just once. The chain recombines TRBV12-3 or TRBV12-4 with TRBJ2-5; unclear D gene. V was trimmed by 2 bases and J by 3 bases, leaving 7 bases between them. The CDR3 is 13 amino acids. The CDR3 bases are TGTGCCAGCAGTTTACGGCACAAAGAGACCCAGTACTTC. Its protein is CASSLRHKETQYF.

This chain's CDR3 is CAISASWDDIAYEQYF. The CDR3 nucleotides are TGTGCCATCAGCGCAAGCTGGGACGATATCGCCTACGAGCAGTACTTC. V gene TRBV10-3 combines with J gene TRBJ2-7; the D gene could be TRBD1 or TRBD2 (5 bases each). Germline values: CDR1 ENHRY, CDR2 SYGVKD. CDR3 length equals 16 residues. Trimming cost V 6 bases and J 2 bases, with 20 bases left between them.

The chain joins TRBV7-9 to TRBJ1-4; a possible D gene is TRBD1 (5 bases). The CDR3 length is 16 residues. The germline CDR1 and CDR2 sequences are SEHNR and FQNEAQ (reference sequence). Trimming left V 2 bases short and J 5 bases short, with 15 bases between. The CDR3 sequence is CASSLSGLGKNEKLFF. Written as DNA, the CDR3 is TGTGCCAGCAGCTTATCAGGGCTCGGAAAGAATGAAAAACTGTTTTTT.

V is TRBV12-3 or TRBV12-4 and J is TRBJ2-7, with D possibly being TRBD2 (6 bases). Trimming removed 6 bases at V and 3 bases at J, with 21 bases between. The CDR3 has 16 amino acids. The CDR3 region has the DNA TGTGCCAGCAGCCCCGGGTGGGCGGGAAGGGTCTACGAGCAGTACTTC. It is translated as CASSPGWAGRVYEQYF.